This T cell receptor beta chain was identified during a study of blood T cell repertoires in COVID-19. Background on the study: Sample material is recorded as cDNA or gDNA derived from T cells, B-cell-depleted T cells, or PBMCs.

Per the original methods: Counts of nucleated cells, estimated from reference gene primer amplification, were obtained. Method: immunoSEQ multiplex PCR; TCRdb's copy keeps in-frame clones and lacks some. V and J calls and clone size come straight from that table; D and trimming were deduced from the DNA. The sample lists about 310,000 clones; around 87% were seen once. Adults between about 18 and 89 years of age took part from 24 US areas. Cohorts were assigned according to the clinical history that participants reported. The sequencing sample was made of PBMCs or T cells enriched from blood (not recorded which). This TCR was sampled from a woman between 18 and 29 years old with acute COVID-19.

DNA of the CDR3: TGTGCCAGCTCACCGGCTAGCGGGAGTGATACGCAGTATTTT. Protein sequence: CASSPASGSDTQYF. The J gene is TRBJ2-3, the V gene TRBV18; 10 positions agree with TRBD2. The V and J ends lost 3 bases and 6 bases, in that order; junction bases with no gene match: 3. The germline CDR1 and CDR2 sequences are KGHSH and LQKENI. The CDR3 contains 14 residues.